Each of the 30 T cell receptor beta chains below was sequenced from the same sample in a study of siplizumab effects on memory and regulatory T cells. TCRdb's table, derived via immunoSEQ multiplex PCR, lists solely in-frame clones and lacks some. The data hold approximately 100,000 clones, with 75% to 95% observed a single time. Specimen: CD4+ T cells sorted from blood. The receptor source for this set is a human donor in good health. Some clones in this sample may be carry-over from other donors' samples.

Only a few counts were recorded for this clone. The chain joins TRBV15 to TRBJ2-3; D uncertain. The CDR3 consists of 17 residues. The germline V gene encodes CDR1 LNHNV and CDR2 YYDKDF (reference sequence). The germline V and J ends were trimmed by 5 bases and 4 bases, with 22 bases remaining between them. As DNA, the CDR3 is TGTGCCACCAGCGAGTTCAGACTCCCCCAAGGCTCAGATACGCAGTATTTT. Translated, it gives CATSEFRLPQGSDTQYF.

V is TRBV4-1 and J is TRBJ1-4, with D hard to call. Per germline, CDR1 MGHRA and CDR2 YSYEKL. The CDR3 contains 15 residues. Trimming shortened V by 1 base and J by 2 bases, and 8 bases separated the two germline ends. The CDR3 sequence is CASSQAQLTNEKLFF. In DNA, the CDR3 is TGCGCCAGCAGCCAAGCGCAGCTTACTAATGAAAAACTGTTTTTT.

This chain connects TRBV19 to TRBJ2-3; 10 bases agree with TRBD2. Trimming took 3 bases from V and 4 from J; bases not matched to a gene: 7. CDR3 size: 16 residues. Germline CDR1 reads LNHDA; CDR2 reads SQIVND (reference sequence). CDR3 protein: CASSIRSSGSPDTQYF. In DNA, the CDR3 is TGTGCCAGTAGTATTCGGTCTAGCGGGAGCCCAGATACGCAGTATTTT.

The chain employs TRBV29-1 and TRBJ2-5, with D possibly matching TRBD2 (5 bases). Deletions cut 5 bases from V and 5 bases from J, with 12 bases between. The CDR3 length is 12 residues. Germline V lookup: CDR1 SQVTM, CDR2 ANQGSEA. CDR3 nucleotides: TGCAGCGTTCGACCGGGAATGGAGACCCAGTACTTC. It translates to CSVRPGMETQYF.

V and J are TRBV30 and TRBJ1-4, with D maybe TRBD1 (5 bases). This CDR3 region has 15 residues. Germline V CDR1 and CDR2: GTSNPN, SVGIG (reference sequence). With 1 base removed from V and 0 bases from J, the gap between germline ends came to 9 bases. CDR3 region: CAWSGGLTTNEKLFF. Written as DNA, the CDR3 is TGTGCCTGGAGTGGGGGCCTAACAACTAATGAAAAACTGTTTTTT.

This clone was picked up a small number of times. The V gene is TRBV9, the J gene TRBJ1-1; a weak D match, TRBD1 (5 bases). Germline CDR1 and CDR2: SGDLS and YYNGEE. The CDR3 runs to 14 residues. The V and J ends lost 0 bases and 3 bases respectively, with 9 bases between them. The CDR3, as DNA: TGTGCCAGCAGCGTAGTTATGGGGCACACTGAAGCTTTCTTT. This gives the protein CASSVVMGHTEAFF. Looking up the rest from reference TRBV9 and TRBJ1-1 gives the full variable domain: DSGVTQTPKHLITATGQRVTLRCSPRSGDLSVYWYQQSLDQGLQFLIQYYNGEERAKGNILERFSAQQFPDLHSELNLSSLELGDSALYFCASSVVMGHTEAFFGQGTRLTVV.

The rearrangement links TRBV6-5 to TRBJ2-7, with D hard to call. The CDR3 extends over 14 amino acids. Germline V gene lookup returns CDR1 MNHEY and CDR2 SVGAGI. Trimming cost V 6 bases and J 6 bases, with 18 bases left between them. The CDR3 DNA reads TGTGCCAGCAGGCCCGGTACCACTACTTCCGAGCAGTACTTC. Encoded protein: CASRPGTTTSEQYF.

The genes are TRBV7-6 and TRBJ2-3; D not certain. The germline V and J ends were trimmed by 5 bases and 5 bases, with 17 bases remaining between them. Germline-derived CDR1 and CDR2 are SGHVS and FNYEAQ. CDR3 length equals 15 residues. The CDR3 region has the DNA TGTGCCAGCAGCCCTCAGGCCTTGGTTGGAGATACGCAGTATTTT. This codes for CASSPQALVGDTQYF.

The CDR3 loop is CASSYMWLNTEAFF. The CDR3 DNA is TGTGCCAGCAGTTACATGTGGCTAAACACTGAAGCTTTCTTT. The chain employs TRBV6-5 and TRBJ1-1; no definite D call. Per the germline V gene, CDR1 is MNHEY and CDR2 is SVGAGI. V lost 2 bases and J 2 bases, leaving 9 bases between the germline ends. This CDR3 is built from 14 residues.

The chain joins TRBV6-5 to TRBJ1-5; a possible D gene is TRBD1 (5 bases). There are 14 residues in the CDR3. With 6 bases removed from V and 7 bases from J, the gap between germline ends came to 16 bases. Germline V gene lookup returns CDR1 MNHEY and CDR2 SVGAGI. CDR3 DNA sequence: TGTGCCAGCAGGAAATCAGGGAACCGGCAGCCCCAGCATTTT. This encodes CASRKSGNRQPQHF.

This clone appeared a few times. The gene calls are TRBV7-9 and TRBJ2-3, with 8 bases identical to TRBD2. The CDR3 sequence is 15 residues long. CDR1 is SEHNR and CDR2 is FQNEAQ in the germline V gene (reference sequence). Trimming at V came to 6 bases and at J to 2 bases, leaving 7 bases not matched to a gene. The CDR3 bases are TGTGCCAGCAGAACCCTTAGCGGGACCACAGATACGCAGTATTTT. Residues: CASRTLSGTTDTQYF.

The chain carries TRBV2 and TRBJ2-1, with TRBD2 identical over 9 bases. Germline CDR1 SNHLY, CDR2 FYNNEI. The CDR3 runs 15 residues. J gave up 4 bases and V 5 bases, and 6 bases lay outside the gene matches. CDR3 DNA: TGTGCCAGCAGTCCGGTGCTAGCGGGGTACAATGAGCAGTTCTTC. It yields the protein CASSPVLAGYNEQFF.

J is TRBJ2-5 and V is TRBV6-5; TRBD2 matches 9 bases. V shed 1 base, J shed 4 bases, and the junction held 1 base outside the gene matches. Germline lookup yields CDR1 MNHEY and CDR2 SVGAGI. This CDR3 has 14 amino acids. The CDR3 loop reads CASSYLTSGETQYF. DNA for the CDR3: TGTGCCAGCAGTTACTTGACTAGCGGAGAGACCCAGTACTTC.

This chain joins TRBV28 and TRBJ1-2; no clear D gene. Germline lookup yields CDR1 MDHEN and CDR2 SYDVKM. The CDR3 loop spans 14 amino acids. With 2 bases removed from V and 7 bases from J, the gap between germline ends came to 14 bases. CDR3 nucleotide sequence: TGTGCCAGCAGTTTAGGCCCTCAGGAAAGTGGCTACACCTTC. Translation: CASSLGPQESGYTF.

This sequence joins TRBV10-1 and TRBJ2-3; D assignment may be TRBD1 or TRBD2 (5 bases each). Germline V gene lookup returns CDR1 WNHNN and CDR2 SYGVQD (reference sequence). There are 12 residues in the CDR3. V was trimmed by 7 bases and J by 2 bases, leaving 7 bases between them. The CDR3 DNA is TGCGCCAGCATGGGGGACACAGATACGCAGTATTTT. Translated, it gives CASMGDTDTQYF.

The rearrangement links TRBV5-1 to TRBJ2-1; D gene ambiguous. This CDR3 contains 13 residues. Germline lookup yields CDR1 SGHRS and CDR2 YFSETQ. The ends were cut back, 1 base at V and 15 bases at J, with 17 bases in the middle. The chain's CDR3 is CASSLTGPNPRFF. The CDR3 DNA reads as TGCGCCAGCAGCTTGACCGGGCCCAACCCACGGTTCTTC.

A single count supports this clone. The chain carries TRBV4-1 and TRBJ1-1; D is perhaps TRBD1 (6 bases). This CDR3 contains 15 residues. Looked up from germline, CDR1 is MGHRA and CDR2 is YSYEKL. V gave up 0 bases and J gave up 10 bases, with 18 bases separating them. This CDR3 is CASSQDTGMAARAFF. In DNA, the CDR3 is TGCGCCAGCAGCCAAGATACAGGGATGGCCGCTAGAGCTTTCTTT.

The rearrangement links TRBV6-1 to TRBJ2-7; TRBD1 or TRBD2 may be the D gene (6 bases each). Per germline, CDR1 MNHNS and CDR2 SASEGT. V lost 9 bases to trimming and J lost 2 bases, with 11 bases between them. The CDR3 spans 12 residues. Here the CDR3 DNA reads TGTGCCAGGGGGGCGGGGACCTACGAGCAGTACTTC. The encoded protein is CARGAGTYEQYF.

The chain links TRBV7-3 to TRBJ2-3, with TRBD2 identical over 7 bases. V was clipped by 0 bases and J by 0 bases; unmatched bases: 3. Germline V lookup: CDR1 SGHTA, CDR2 FQGTGA. The CDR3 loop spans 16 amino acids. As DNA, the CDR3 is TGTGCCAGCAGCTTAACGTTCGGGAGGAGCACAGATACGCAGTATTTT. Its protein is CASSLTFGRSTDTQYF.

The V and J genes are TRBV29-1 and TRBJ1-3, with D perhaps matching TRBD1 (5 bases). The CDR3 is made up of 17 amino acids. Trimming left V 7 bases short and J 0 bases short, with 22 bases between. Germline V gives CDR1 SQVTM, CDR2 ANQGSEA. The CDR3 nucleotides read TGCAGCGCGACGAGGGGCGCGGGCCTCAACTCTGGAAACACCATATATTTT. Translating it yields CSATRGAGLNSGNTIYF.

The chain couples TRBV28 to TRBJ2-7; 7 bases align to TRBD1. V lost 3 bases to trimming and J lost 3 bases; unmatched junction nucleotides: 8. The CDR3 covers 15 residues. Germline CDR1 reads MDHEN; CDR2 reads SYDVKM. This CDR3 reads CASSFRDRLLYEQYF. CDR3 in DNA: TGTGCCAGCAGTTTCCGGGACAGACTCCTCTACGAGCAGTACTTC.

The chain uses TRBV9 and TRBJ2-2, with 11 positions matching TRBD2. CDR3 length: 16 amino acids. The V and J ends lost 0 bases and 8 bases, in that order; junction bases with no gene match: 6. Germline V gives CDR1 SGDLS, CDR2 YYNGEE. In DNA, the CDR3 is TGTGCCAGCAGCGTAGTAGCGGGAGGGGGGAGAGGGGAGCTGTTTTTT. It specifies CASSVVAGGGRGELFF. Full variable domain (remainder filled in from reference TRBV9 and TRBJ2-2): DSGVTQTPKHLITATGQRVTLRCSPRSGDLSVYWYQQSLDQGLQFLIQYYNGEERAKGNILERFSAQQFPDLHSELNLSSLELGDSALYFCASSVVAGGGRGELFFGEGSRLTVL.

The sample holds a few counts of this clone. The junction does not match germline at one end; this may be a read error. The chain recombines TRBV5-1 with TRBJ2-5, with TRBD2 matching 12 bases. CDR1 and CDR2 from the germline V gene are SGHRS and YFSETQ. There are 15 residues in the CDR3. Here the CDR3 DNA reads TGCGCCAGCACCTTGACTAGCGGGAGCCAAGAGACCCAGTACTTC. Translated, it gives CASTLTSGSQETQYF.

This sequence joins TRBV5-1 and TRBJ2-5; the D gene is possibly TRBD2 (5 bases). The germline V and J ends were trimmed by 4 bases and 3 bases, with 13 bases remaining between them. CDR1 and CDR2 (germline): SGHRS, YFSETQ. The CDR3 is made up of 14 amino acids. CDR3 sequence: CASSALALKETQYF. DNA for the CDR3: TGCGCCAGCAGCGCCCTAGCCTTAAAAGAGACCCAGTACTTC. Full variable domain (missing parts from reference TRBV5-1 and TRBJ2-5): KAGVTQTPRYLIKTRGQQVTLSCSPISGHRSVSWYQQTPGQGLQFLFEYFSETQRNKGNFPGRFSGRQFSNSRSEMNVSTLELGDSALYLCASSALALKETQYFGPGTRLLVL.

The gene calls are TRBV6-5 and TRBJ2-1; D is unclear. The germline V gene has CDR1 MNHEY and CDR2 SVGAGI. CDR3 length: 15 residues. V dropped 2 bases and J dropped 0 bases, with 8 bases sitting between them. Here the CDR3 reads CASSYGFSSYNEQFF. The CDR3 bases are TGTGCCAGCAGTTACGGGTTTAGCTCCTACAATGAGCAGTTCTTC.

The rearrangement joins TRBV29-1 to TRBJ2-7; 10 bases fit TRBD1. This CDR3 is 13 amino acids long. J lost 0 bases, V lost 7 bases, and 3 bases had no gene match. Germline V gene lookup returns CDR1 SQVTM and CDR2 ANQGSEA. CDR3 residues: CSGGQGSSYEQYF. DNA of the CDR3: TGCAGCGGGGGACAGGGGAGCTCCTACGAGCAGTACTTC.

V is TRBV19 and J is TRBJ1-4; 7 nucleotides match TRBD1. The ends lost 4 bases at V and 0 bases at J; junction bases unmatched: 5. CDR1 LNHDA and CDR2 SQIVND come from the germline V gene (reference sequence). The CDR3 runs 16 residues. The chain's CDR3 is CASSTGTAATNEKLFF. The CDR3, as DNA: TGTGCCAGTAGTACCGGGACAGCAGCAACTAATGAAAAACTGTTTTTT.

This sequence joins TRBV25-1 and TRBJ1-1; 10 positions match TRBD1. The CDR3 is 16 residues long. V dropped 0 bases and J dropped 6; count of bases not matched to a gene: 7. Germline values: CDR1 MGHDK, CDR2 SYGVNS. The CDR3 sequence is CASSEYLGQGSAEAFF. CDR3 sequence (DNA): TGTGCCAGCAGTGAATATCTGGGACAGGGGTCGGCTGAAGCTTTCTTT.

J is TRBJ1-2 and V is TRBV2; TRBD1 aligns across 8 bases. CDR3 length: 12 amino acids. The V segment lost 4 bases and the J segment 7 bases; nucleotides outside the gene matches: 2. CDR1 is SNHLY and CDR2 is FYNNEI in the germline V gene. The DNA for the CDR3 is TGTGCCAGCAGTGGGACAGGGTCTGGCTACACCTTC. Its translation: CASSGTGSGYTF.

The rearrangement links TRBV5-3 to TRBJ1-5; possible D gene TRBD1, 5 bases. TRBV5-3 is filed as an ORF, its function uncertain. CDR3 length: 15 residues. The ends were cut back, 7 bases at V and 0 bases at J, with 14 bases in the middle. The CDR3 nucleotides read TGTGCCAGACCCGGCCCGGGGCTTAGCAATCAGCCCCAGCATTTT. Encoded protein: CARPGPGLSNQPQHF.